This record looks at one T cell receptor (beta chain) sequence and its context. Its matching antigen is unknown. The record originates from a study of blood T cells in healthy people across ages. The study, taken as a whole, reports: No conclusive comparison of naive versus antigen-experienced cells was possible with unsorted PBMCs. Long-lived and aged donors differed, with more naive CD4+ cells and higher diversity in the long-lived. The study lacked donor CMV status, which possibly confounded expanded clonotype changes.

A J-beta primer mix and a sample-barcoded 5' primer were used in a second PCR of about 7 to 12 cycles. In TCRdb, the 5' RACE reads were re-called with MiXCR into one record per CDR3 protein. The sample holds over a million distinct CDR3 sequences, over 35% seen once. The ends lost 1 base at V and 4 bases at J; junction bases unmatched: 3. Per germline, CDR1 LGHNA and CDR2 YNFKEQ. The CDR3 runs to 16 residues. Donation came from healthy Caucasian individuals in Russia who were aged about 6 to 90. This clonotype originated in a woman aged 55-70 years in good health. V usage is TRBV4-2 and J usage is TRBJ2-1; 11 positions match TRBD2. Sequencing was done on a sample of blood. Written as DNA, the CDR3 is TGTGCCAGCAGCCAAGTTAGCGGGAGGGAGTACAATGAGCAGTTCTTC. It specifies CASSQVSGREYNEQFF.